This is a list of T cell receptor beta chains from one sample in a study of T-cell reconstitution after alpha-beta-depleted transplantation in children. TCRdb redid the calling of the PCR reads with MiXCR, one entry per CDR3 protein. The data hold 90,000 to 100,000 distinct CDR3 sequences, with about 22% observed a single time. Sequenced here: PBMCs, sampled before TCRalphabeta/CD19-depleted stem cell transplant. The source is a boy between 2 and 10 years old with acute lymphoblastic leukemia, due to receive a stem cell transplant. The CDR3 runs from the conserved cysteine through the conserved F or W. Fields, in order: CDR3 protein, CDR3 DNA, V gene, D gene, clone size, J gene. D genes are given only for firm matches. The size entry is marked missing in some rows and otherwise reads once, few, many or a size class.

CDR3 protein: CASTRLAGGPGETQYF
CDR3 DNA: TGCGCCAGCACTCGACTAGCGGGAGGGCCGGGGGAGACCCAGTACTTC
V gene: TRBV5-1
D gene: TRBD2
clone size: -
J gene: TRBJ2-5

CDR3 protein: CASSPSRILNTEAFF
CDR3 DNA: TGTGCCAGCAGTCCTTCAAGAATTCTGAACACTGAAGCTTTCTTT
V gene: TRBV6-2/TRBV6-3
D gene: -
clone size: -
J gene: TRBJ1-1

CDR3 protein: CASSPTPPIEQYF
CDR3 DNA: TGTGCCAGCAGCCCAACCCCCCCAATTGAGCAGTACTTC
V gene: TRBV27
D gene: -
clone size: -
J gene: TRBJ2-7

CDR3 protein: CASSAHRGPGNTIYF
CDR3 DNA: TGTGCCAGCAGCGCTCACAGGGGCCCCGGAAACACCATATATTTT
V gene: TRBV9
D gene: TRBD1
clone size: many
J gene: TRBJ1-3

CDR3 protein: CASSLGTPSYNEQFF
CDR3 DNA: TGTGCCAGCAGCTTAGGGACCCCTTCCTACAATGAGCAGTTCTTC
V gene: TRBV7-6
D gene: -
clone size: few
J gene: TRBJ2-1

CDR3 protein: CASREGPRTQYF
CDR3 DNA: TGTGCCAGTAGAGAAGGACCGCGGACCCAGTACTTC
V gene: TRBV12-3/TRBV12-4
D gene: -
clone size: -
J gene: TRBJ2-5

CDR3 protein: CASSGTSGRKETQYF
CDR3 DNA: TGTGCCAGCAGCGGGACTAGCGGGAGAAAAGAGACCCAGTACTTC
V gene: TRBV5-6
D gene: TRBD2
clone size: -
J gene: TRBJ2-5

CDR3 protein: CASSLGLREQFF
CDR3 DNA: TGTGCCAGCAGCCTAGGACTCCGTGAGCAGTTCTTC
V gene: TRBV28
D gene: -
clone size: -
J gene: TRBJ2-1

CDR3 protein: CASSLRGTPLLAGWETQYF
CDR3 DNA: TGTGCCAGCAGTCTGAGGGGGACCCCCCTACTAGCGGGATGGGAGACCCAGTACTTC
V gene: TRBV27
D gene: TRBD2
clone size: -
J gene: TRBJ2-5

CDR3 protein: CSASYGPGLDGNTIYF
CDR3 DNA: TGCAGTGCTAGTTACGGACCGGGCCTTGATGGAAACACCATATATTTT
V gene: TRBV20-1
D gene: -
clone size: -
J gene: TRBJ1-3

CDR3 protein: CASGEGTQYF
CDR3 DNA: TGTGCCTCAGGTGAGGGGACGCAGTATTTT
V gene: TRBV10-3
D gene: -
clone size: many
J gene: TRBJ2-3

CDR3 protein: CASSPRLAGGYNEQFF
CDR3 DNA: TGTGCCAGCAGTCCTCGACTAGCGGGAGGGTACAATGAGCAGTTCTTC
V gene: TRBV28
D gene: TRBD2
clone size: -
J gene: TRBJ2-1

CDR3 protein: CASSPGPDRGFRNTEAFF
CDR3 DNA: TGTGCCAGCAGCCCCGGACCGGACAGGGGGTTTCGGAACACTGAAGCTTTCTTT
V gene: TRBV6-1
D gene: TRBD1
clone size: -
J gene: TRBJ1-1